This is a list of T cell receptor beta chains from one sample in a study of blood T cell repertoires in COVID-19. The method was immunoSEQ multiplex PCR; TCRdb's version includes in-frame clones alone and lacks a portion of them. The sample gives 200,000 to 300,000 clones, about 89% of which show up once; around 1.6% is in the top ten. The sequenced sample consisted of peripheral blood. The receptors here all came from a woman in her sixties who had recovered from COVID-19. Each CDR3 is given without its conserved first and last residue.

TRBJ2-3 TRBV6-2/TRBV6-3 17 ASSYEFLAGGPSTDTQY
TRBJ1-4 TRBV5-1 12 ASSLAGDNEKLF
TRBJ1-1 TRBV19 13 ASSIQWGQPWEAF
TRBJ2-6 TRBV5-8 17 ASSQTQQGALPGANVLT
TRBJ2-1 TRBV15 13 ATSREQGSADEQF
TRBJ2-2 TRBV3-1/TRBV3-2 15 ASSPAGTGGNTGELF
TRBJ1-3 TRBV5-1 11 ASSLAGRNTIY
TRBJ2-5 TRBV28 11 AGEGGEKETQY
TRBJ2-2 TRBV2 12 ASMWDSHTGELF
TRBJ2-4 TRBV28 11 ASSSPPGNIQY
TRBJ2-3 TRBV29-1 12 STLGQGSTDTQY
TRBJ1-2 TRBV2 14 ASSEAPQGSPYGYT
TRBJ2-5 TRBV7-2 12 ASSSTGSWGTQY
TRBJ2-1 TRBV28 17 ASSAGARTSGSSYNEQF
TRBJ2-7 TRBV19 11 ASSIGAPGEQY
TRBJ2-5 TRBV5-8 15 ASRSGLAGIYQETQY
TRBJ1-2 TRBV11-2 11 ASSLAGSDGYT
TRBJ2-5 TRBV5-1 16 ASTRGFSGGLFQETQY
TRBJ1-1 TRBV27 13 ASSSIDRGGTEAF
TRBJ1-1 TRBV19 13 ASTKTATLNTEAF
TRBJ1-6 TRBV4-3 12 ASSQGTGNSPLH
TRBJ2-2 TRBV7-3 14 ASRFIGTGVTGELF
TRBJ2-3 TRBV11-3 13 ASSSGASDTDTQY
TRBJ1-2 TRBV20-1 9 SVPRAGGYT
TRBJ1-2 TRBV19 12 ASSIRGPNYGYT
TRBJ2-7 TRBV28 13 ASSLAGQVGYEQY
TRBJ1-1 TRBV7-3 14 ASSPQGGQRNTEAF
TRBJ1-6 TRBV5-5 12 ASSWTGGDSPLH
TRBJ2-7 TRBV19 14 ASSIRSGGDSYEQY
TRBJ2-7 TRBV7-9 14 ASSSRLLQALDEQY
TRBJ2-7 TRBV6-5 12 ASSQDRGRYEQY
TRBJ1-2 TRBV7-9 14 ASSLGQGIKNYGYT
TRBJ2-5 TRBV28 13 ASSLGQGGEETQY
TRBJ1-6 TRBV9 13 ASSLARDRGSPLH
TRBJ2-1 TRBV24-1 12 ATSGQGAGDEQF